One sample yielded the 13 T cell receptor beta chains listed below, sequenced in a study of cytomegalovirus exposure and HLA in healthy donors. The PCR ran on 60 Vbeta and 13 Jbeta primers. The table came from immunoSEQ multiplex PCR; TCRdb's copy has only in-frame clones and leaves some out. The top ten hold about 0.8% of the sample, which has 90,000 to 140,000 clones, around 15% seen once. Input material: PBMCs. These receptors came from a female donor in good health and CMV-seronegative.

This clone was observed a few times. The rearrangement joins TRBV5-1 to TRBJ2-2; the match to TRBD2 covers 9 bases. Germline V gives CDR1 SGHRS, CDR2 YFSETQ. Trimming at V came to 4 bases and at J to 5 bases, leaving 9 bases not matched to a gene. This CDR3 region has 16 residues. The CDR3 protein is CASSLIAGVGTGELFF. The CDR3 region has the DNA TGCGCCAGCAGCCTAATAGCGGGAGTAGGGACCGGGGAGCTGTTTTTT.

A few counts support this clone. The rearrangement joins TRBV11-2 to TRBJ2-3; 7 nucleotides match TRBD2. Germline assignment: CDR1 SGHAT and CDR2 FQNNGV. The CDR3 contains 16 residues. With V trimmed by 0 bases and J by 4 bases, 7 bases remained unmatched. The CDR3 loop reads CASSLEGGVLADTQYF. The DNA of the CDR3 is TGTGCCAGCAGCTTAGAGGGGGGGGTTCTTGCAGATACGCAGTATTTT. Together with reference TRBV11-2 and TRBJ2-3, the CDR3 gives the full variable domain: EAGVAQSPRYKIIEKRQSVAFWCNPISGHATLYWYQQILGQGPKLLIQFQNNGVVDDSQLPKDRFSAERLKGVDSTLKIQPAKLEDSAVYLCASSLEGGVLADTQYFGPGTRLTVL.

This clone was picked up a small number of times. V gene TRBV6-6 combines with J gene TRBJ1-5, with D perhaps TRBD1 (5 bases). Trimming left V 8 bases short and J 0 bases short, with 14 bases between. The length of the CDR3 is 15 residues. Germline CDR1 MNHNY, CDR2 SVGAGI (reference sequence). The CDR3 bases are TGTGCCAGCTCAGGGTTTTTGGGTAGCAATCAGCCCCAGCATTTT. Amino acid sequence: CASSGFLGSNQPQHF.

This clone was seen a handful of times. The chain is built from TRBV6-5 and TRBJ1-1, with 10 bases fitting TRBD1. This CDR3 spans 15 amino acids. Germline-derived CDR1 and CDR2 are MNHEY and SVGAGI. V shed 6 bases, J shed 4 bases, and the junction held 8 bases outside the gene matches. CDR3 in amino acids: CASRPGTGVFTEAFF. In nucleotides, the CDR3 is TGTGCCAGCAGGCCCGGGACAGGGGTTTTCACTGAAGCTTTCTTT.

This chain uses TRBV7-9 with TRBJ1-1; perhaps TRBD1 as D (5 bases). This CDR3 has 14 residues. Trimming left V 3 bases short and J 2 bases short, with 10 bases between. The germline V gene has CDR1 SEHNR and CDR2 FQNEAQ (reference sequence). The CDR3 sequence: CASSLLDSNTEAFF. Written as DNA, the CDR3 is TGTGCCAGCAGCTTGTTAGACAGTAACACTGAAGCTTTCTTT. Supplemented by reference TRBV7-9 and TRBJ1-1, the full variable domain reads DTGVSQNPRHKITKRGQNVTFRCDPISEHNRLYWYRQTLGQGPEFLTYFQNEAQLEKSRLLSDRFSAERPKGSFSTLEIQRTEQGDSAMYLCASSLLDSNTEAFFGQGTRLTVV.

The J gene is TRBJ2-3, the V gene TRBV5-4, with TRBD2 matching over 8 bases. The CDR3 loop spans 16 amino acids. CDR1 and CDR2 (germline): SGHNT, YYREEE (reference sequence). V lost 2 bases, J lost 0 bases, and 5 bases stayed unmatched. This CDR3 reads CASSLALAASTDTQYF. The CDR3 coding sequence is TGTGCCAGCAGCTTAGCACTAGCGGCTAGCACAGATACGCAGTATTTT.

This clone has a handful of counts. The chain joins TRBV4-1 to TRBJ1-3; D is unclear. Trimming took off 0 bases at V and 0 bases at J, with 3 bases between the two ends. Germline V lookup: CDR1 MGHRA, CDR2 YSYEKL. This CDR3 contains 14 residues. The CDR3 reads CASSQDGSGNTIYF. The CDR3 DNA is TGCGCCAGCAGCCAAGACGGCTCTGGAAACACCATATATTTT.

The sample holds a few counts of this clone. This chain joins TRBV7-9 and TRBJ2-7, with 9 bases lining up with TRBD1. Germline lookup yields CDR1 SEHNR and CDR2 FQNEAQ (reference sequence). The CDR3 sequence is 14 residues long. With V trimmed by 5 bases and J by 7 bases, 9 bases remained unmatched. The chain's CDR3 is CASSPRTGEAEQYF. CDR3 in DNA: TGTGCCAGCAGCCCGAGGACAGGGGAAGCTGAGCAGTACTTC.

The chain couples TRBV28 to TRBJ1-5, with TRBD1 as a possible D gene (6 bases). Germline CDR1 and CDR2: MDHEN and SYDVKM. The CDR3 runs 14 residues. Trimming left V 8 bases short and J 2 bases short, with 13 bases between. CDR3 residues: CASGRQAGNQPQHF. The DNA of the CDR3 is TGTGCCAGCGGTCGACAGGCTGGCAATCAGCCCCAGCATTTT.

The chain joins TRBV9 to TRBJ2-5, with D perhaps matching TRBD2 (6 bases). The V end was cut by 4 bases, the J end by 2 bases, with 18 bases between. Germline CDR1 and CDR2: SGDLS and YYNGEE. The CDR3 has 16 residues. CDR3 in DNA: TGTGCCAGCAGCCCGACTCGGGGGACGGTACAAGAGACCCAGTACTTC. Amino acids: CASSPTRGTVQETQYF. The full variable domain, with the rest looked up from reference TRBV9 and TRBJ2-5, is DSGVTQTPKHLITATGQRVTLRCSPRSGDLSVYWYQQSLDQGLQFLIQYYNGEERAKGNILERFSAQQFPDLHSELNLSSLELGDSALYFCASSPTRGTVQETQYFGPGTRLLVL.

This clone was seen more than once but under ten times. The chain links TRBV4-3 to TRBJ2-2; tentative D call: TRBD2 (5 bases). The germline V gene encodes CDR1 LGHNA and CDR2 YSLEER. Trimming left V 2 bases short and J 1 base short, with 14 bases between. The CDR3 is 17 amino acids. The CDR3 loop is CASSQLGGRMNTGELFF. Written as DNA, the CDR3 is TGCGCCAGCAGCCAATTAGGAGGACGGATGAACACCGGGGAGCTGTTTTTT.

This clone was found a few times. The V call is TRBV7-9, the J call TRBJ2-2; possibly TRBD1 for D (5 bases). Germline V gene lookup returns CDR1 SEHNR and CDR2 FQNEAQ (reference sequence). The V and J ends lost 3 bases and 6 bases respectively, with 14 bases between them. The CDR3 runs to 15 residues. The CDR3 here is CASSFLLQAPGELFF. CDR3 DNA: TGTGCCAGCAGCTTTCTTTTACAGGCCCCCGGGGAGCTGTTTTTT. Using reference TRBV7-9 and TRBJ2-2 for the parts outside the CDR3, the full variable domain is DTGVSQNPRHKITKRGQNVTFRCDPISEHNRLYWYRQTLGQGPEFLTYFQNEAQLEKSRLLSDRFSAERPKGSFSTLEIQRTEQGDSAMYLCASSFLLQAPGELFFGEGSRLTVL.

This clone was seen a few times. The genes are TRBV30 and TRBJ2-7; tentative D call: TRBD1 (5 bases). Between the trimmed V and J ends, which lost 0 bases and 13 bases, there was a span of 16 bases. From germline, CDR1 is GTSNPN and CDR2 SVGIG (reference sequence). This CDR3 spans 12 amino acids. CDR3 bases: TGTGCCTGGAGTGTTAATCCAGGGAACCGTTACTTC. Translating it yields CAWSVNPGNRYF.